This T cell receptor (beta chain) was recorded in a study of beta chain features in type 1 diabetes. Study overall: Age, gender, cell numbers and subset yield matched between patients and controls. Study observations and caveats: People with Type 1 diabetes carried modestly yet significantly shorter TCRB CDR3s in all four CD4+ subsets. A potential influence of HLA type upon TCRB rearrangement remained unresolved herein.

Isolation of CD4+ naive, central memory, regulatory and stem cell-like memory cells was achieved by sorting via CD45RO/CCR7/CD25/CD127/CD95/CD27. The germline CDR1 and CDR2 sequences are MGHRA and YSYEKL. The CDR3 sequence is 14 residues long. V was clipped by 0 bases and J by 4 bases, with 6 bases between them. Note on this clone: The antigen is unknown.

The sequenced template was cDNA made from the entire isolated RNA. Repertoires were generated with immunoSEQ multiplex PCR, while TCRdb's copy carries only in-frame clones and drops some. The sample has approximately 43,000 clones, approximately 70% seen once; the top ten hold about 1.7%. The rearrangement uses TRBV4-1 and TRBJ2-2; D not resolved. This TCR came from a man aged 30 to 45 with type 1 diabetes. Some clones in this sample may be carry-over from other donors' samples. The sequencing input was Tregs from blood. The CDR3 DNA reads as TGCGCCAGCAGCCAAGATCACGGCACCGGGGAGCTGTTTTTT. This codes for CASSQDHGTGELFF.